This T cell receptor beta chain appears in the sequencing data of a study of low-dose radiotherapy and immunotherapy resistance in tumors. Alpha- and beta-chain coverage of first-strand cDNA came from TRAV- and TRBV-specific primers. The authors amplified TCRs for 20 to 25 PCR cycles with a constant-region primer and a V-primer adapter. TCRdb reprocessed the reads via MiXCR and lists one record per CDR3 protein. Found here are fewer than 110,000 distinct CDR3 sequences, less than 25% of them singletons; the top ten hold over 4%. This clonotype was found many times. At one end the junction does not follow the germline gene, possibly because of a read error. CDR3 length: 18 amino acids. The V gene's germline CDR1 is SGHTA and CDR2 FQGNSA. The time point here: after trial treatment. Treatment indicated: LDRT plus nivolumab, ipilimumab, low-dose cyclophosphamide and aspirin (RACIN trial).

The sequence was obtained from a male donor with prostate cancer. The sample in question was PBMCs, obtained after low-dose radiotherapy plus immunotherapy. The rearrangement uses TRBV7-2 and TRBJ1-6; maybe TRBD1 (5 bases). The CDR3 nucleotides read TGTGCCATCAGCCCCAAATCGGGACTTACCTCCTATAATTCACCCCTCCACTTT. This translates into CAISPKSGLTSYNSPLHF.